The text below deals with one T cell receptor beta chain. The CDR3 is 12 residues long. Trimming shortened V by 4 bases and J by 5 bases, and 7 bases separated the two germline ends. Germline V gives CDR1 SEHNR, CDR2 FQNEAQ (reference sequence). Sequencing was performed with immunoSEQ multiplex PCR; in TCRdb, only in-frame clones are kept and a portion is missing. The table has some 31,000 clones, over 85% seen once. This sample was included in a study of T cell changes during pregnancy in multiple sclerosis. This TCR was sampled from a female donor in good health, enrolled as a control in a pregnancy study. The chain recombines TRBV7-9 with TRBJ2-3, with D hard to call. The specimen comprised CD4+ T cells from peripheral blood mononuclear cells, sampled in the second trimester of pregnancy. CDR3 coding DNA: TGTGCCAGCAGCTCTTATATAGATACGCAGTATTTT. Residues: CASSSYIDTQYF.